This entry is about one T cell receptor beta chain. Only in-frame clones appear in the TCRdb table, and some are missing; sequencing was by immunoSEQ multiplex PCR. Of roughly 240,000 clones listed, roughly 82% are singletons. These data belong to a study of blood T cell repertoires in COVID-19. For the study at large: The United States, Italy and Spain were the sources of the acute and convalescent COVID-19 samples.

Seattle's cohort entered during active infection and was followed longitudinally. The sequenced sample consisted of peripheral blood. This clonotype originated in a woman older than 75 with COVID-19, enrolled during active disease.

The CDR3 bases are TGTGCCAGCAGCCCGGGACAGGGGGCTAATCAGCCCCAGCATTTT. Amino acids: CASSPGQGANQPQHF. The chain is built from TRBV9 and TRBJ1-5; TRBD1 aligns across 12 bases. The V segment lost 4 bases and the J segment 4 bases; nucleotides outside the gene matches: 3. Germline-derived CDR1 and CDR2 are SGDLS and YYNGEE. This CDR3 has 15 amino acids.